The source of this T cell receptor (beta chain) is a study of blood T cells in healthy people across ages. The second PCR ran about 6 to 12 cycles with a sample-barcoded 5' primer and J-beta primers. TCRdb reprocessed the 5' RACE reads with MiXCR, giving one entry per CDR3 protein. The sample yields 800,000 to 900,000 distinct CDR3 sequences, less than 80% seen once. The study's findings and limits: PBMC samples, being unsorted, prevented any conclusive comparison of naive and antigen-experienced cells.

This clonotype has a handful of counts. Its specificity is unknown. This TCR was recovered from a man aged 30-40 years in good health. The sample comprised blood.

The CDR3 loop reads CSARDPQGTYNSPLHF. The CDR3, as DNA: TGCAGTGCTAGAGATCCCCAGGGCACCTATAATTCACCCCTCCACTTT. This chain joins TRBV20-1 and TRBJ1-6; maybe TRBD1 (5 bases). Germline lookup yields CDR1 DFQATT and CDR2 SNEGSKA (reference sequence). V gave up 0 bases and J gave up 2 bases, with 11 bases separating them. CDR3 size: 16 residues.